These 3 T cell receptor beta chains share one sample of origin, sequenced in a study of blood T cell repertoires in COVID-19. Clones were read by immunoSEQ multiplex PCR, and TCRdb kept only the in-frame ones, dropping some. The top ten clones hold around 2% of a sample with 220,000 or so clones, 84% of them seen once. What was sequenced was peripheral blood. These receptors were taken from a woman aged 55-69 years with acute or convalescent COVID-19.

V and J are TRBV7-2 and TRBJ1-4; tentative D call: TRBD1 (6 bases). Trimming cost V 1 base and J 5 bases, with 14 bases left between them. Germline V gene data show CDR1 as SGHTA and CDR2 as FQGNSA. The CDR3 is 16 amino acids. The CDR3 protein is CASSLVRGAQNEKLFF. The CDR3, as DNA: TGTGCCAGCAGCTTAGTCCGGGGGGCGCAGAATGAAAAACTGTTTTTT. Full variable domain (missing parts from reference TRBV7-2 and TRBJ1-4): GAGVSQSPSNKVTEKGKDVELRCDPISGHTALYWYRQSLGQGLEFLIYFQGNSAPDKSGLPSDRFSAERTGGSVSTLTIQRTQQEDSAVYLCASSLVRGAQNEKLFFGSGTQLSVL.

This clone turned up a few times. This sequence joins TRBV4-1 and TRBJ2-7; tentative D call: TRBD2 (6 bases). Trimming took off 2 bases at V and 0 bases at J, with 11 bases between the two ends. The CDR3 contains 15 residues. Germline V gene data show CDR1 as MGHRA and CDR2 as YSYEKL. This chain's CDR3 is CASSQFRDSSYEQYF. CDR3 DNA sequence: TGCGCCAGCAGCCAATTCCGGGACTCCTCCTACGAGCAGTACTTC.

The CDR3 sequence: CASSKQGQGTQYF. The CDR3 DNA reads as TGTGCCAGCAGCAAACAGGGACAGGGGACCCAGTACTTC. The rearrangement joins TRBV13 to TRBJ2-5; 9 bases align to TRBD1. This CDR3 has 13 amino acids. V was clipped by 5 bases and J by 7 bases; unmatched bases: 5. CDR1 PRHDT and CDR2 FYEKMQ come from the germline V gene (reference sequence).